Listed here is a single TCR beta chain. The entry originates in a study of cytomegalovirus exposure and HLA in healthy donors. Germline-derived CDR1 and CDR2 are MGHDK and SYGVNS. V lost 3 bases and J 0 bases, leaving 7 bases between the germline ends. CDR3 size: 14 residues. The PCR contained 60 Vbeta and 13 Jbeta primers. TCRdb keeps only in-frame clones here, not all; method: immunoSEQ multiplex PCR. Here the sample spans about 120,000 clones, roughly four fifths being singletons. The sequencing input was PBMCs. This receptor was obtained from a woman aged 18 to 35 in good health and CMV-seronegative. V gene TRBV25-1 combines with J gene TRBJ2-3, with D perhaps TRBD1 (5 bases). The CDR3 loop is CASSDRQSTDTQYF. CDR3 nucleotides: TGTGCCAGCAGTGATCGACAGAGCACAGATACGCAGTATTTT.